This TCR beta chain was profiled in a study of T-cell memory formation after mild COVID-19. Study results and limitations: Most CD4+ clones that shrank were in CM and EM, while CD8+ ones turned up in EMRA.

Ten or more counts support this clonotype. Antigen unknown. TCRdb independently ran MiXCR on the 5' RACE reads; one entry per CDR3 protein. The sample records about 84,000 distinct CDR3 sequences, around 14% being singletons. Trimming removed 5 bases from V and 0 bases from J, with 16 bases in between. The CDR3 totals 16 residues. What was sequenced was PBMCs or a T cell subset sorted from them (not recorded which). The chain has TRBV12-3 or TRBV12-4 and TRBJ1-1; no reliable D call. The sequence came from an adult woman who had mild COVID-19 (a few samples of this study predate the infection). Cell type and time point are not known. As DNA, the CDR3 is TGTGCCAGCAGTGCCCCGGCGGGAAGGATGAACACTGAAGCTTTCTTT. Translated: CASSAPAGRMNTEAFF.